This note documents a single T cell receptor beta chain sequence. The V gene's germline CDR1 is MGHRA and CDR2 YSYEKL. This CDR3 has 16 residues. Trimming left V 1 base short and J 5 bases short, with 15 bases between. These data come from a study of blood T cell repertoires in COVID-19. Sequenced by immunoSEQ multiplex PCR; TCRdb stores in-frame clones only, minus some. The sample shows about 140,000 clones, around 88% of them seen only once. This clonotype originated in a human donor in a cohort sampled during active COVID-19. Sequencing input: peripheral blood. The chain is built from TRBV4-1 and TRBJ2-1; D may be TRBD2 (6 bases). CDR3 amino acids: CASSQVNGRGHNEQFF. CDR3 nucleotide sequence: TGCGCCAGCAGCCAAGTGAACGGGCGGGGTCACAATGAGCAGTTCTTC.